The TCR beta chain described here comes from a study of cytomegalovirus exposure and HLA in healthy donors. Researchers ran the PCR with 60 Vbeta and 13 Jbeta primers. Clones were sequenced by immunoSEQ multiplex PCR, and TCRdb holds only the in-frame ones, with some missing. The data contain tens of thousands of clones, around 78% of them singletons. CDR3 size: 13 residues. The germline gives CDR1 MNHEY, CDR2 SVGAGI. V shed 1 base, J shed 8 bases, and the junction held 4 bases outside the gene matches. The chain has TRBV6-5 and TRBJ1-1, with 7 nucleotides matching TRBD1. This TCR was sampled from a male donor in good health and CMV-seropositive. The sample consisted of PBMCs. For the CDR3, the DNA is TGTGCCAGCAGTTACTGGAACAGGGGAGAAGCTTTCTTT. Protein sequence: CASSYWNRGEAFF.